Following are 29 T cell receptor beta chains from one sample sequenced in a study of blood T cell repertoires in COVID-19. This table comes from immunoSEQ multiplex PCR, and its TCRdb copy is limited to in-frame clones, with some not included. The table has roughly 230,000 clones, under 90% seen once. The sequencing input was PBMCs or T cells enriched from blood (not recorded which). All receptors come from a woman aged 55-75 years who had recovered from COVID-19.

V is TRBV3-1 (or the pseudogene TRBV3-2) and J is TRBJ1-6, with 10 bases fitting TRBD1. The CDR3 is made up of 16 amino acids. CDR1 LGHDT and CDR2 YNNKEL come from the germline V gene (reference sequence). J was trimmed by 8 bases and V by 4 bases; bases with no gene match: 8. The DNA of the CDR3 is TGTGCCAGCAGCCTCGATGCCGGGACAGGGGATTCACCCCTCCACTTT. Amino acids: CASSLDAGTGDSPLHF.

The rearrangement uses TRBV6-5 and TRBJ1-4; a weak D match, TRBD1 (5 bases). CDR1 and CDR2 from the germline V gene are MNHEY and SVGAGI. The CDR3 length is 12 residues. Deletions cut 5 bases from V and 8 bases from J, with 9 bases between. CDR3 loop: CASSPQGEKLFF. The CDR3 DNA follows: TGTGCCAGCAGTCCCCAGGGCGAAAAACTGTTTTTT.

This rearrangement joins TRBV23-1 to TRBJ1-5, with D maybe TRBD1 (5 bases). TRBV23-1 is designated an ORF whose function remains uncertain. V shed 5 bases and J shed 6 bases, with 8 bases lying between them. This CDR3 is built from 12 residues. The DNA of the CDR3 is TGCGCCAGCAGTTACGGGGGTCAGCCCCAGCATTTT. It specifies CASSYGGQPQHF.

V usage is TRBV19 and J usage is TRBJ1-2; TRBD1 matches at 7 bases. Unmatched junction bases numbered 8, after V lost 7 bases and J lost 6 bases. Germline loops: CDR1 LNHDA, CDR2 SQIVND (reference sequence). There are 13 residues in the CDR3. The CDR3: CASTSTGYDGYTF. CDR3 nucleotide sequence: TGTGCCAGTACCTCGACAGGGTACGATGGCTACACCTTC.

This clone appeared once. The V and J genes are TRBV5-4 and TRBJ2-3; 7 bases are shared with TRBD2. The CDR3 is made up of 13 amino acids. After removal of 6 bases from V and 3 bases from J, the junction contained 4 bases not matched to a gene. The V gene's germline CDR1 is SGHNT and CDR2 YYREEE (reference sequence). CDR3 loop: CASTLSGTDTQYF. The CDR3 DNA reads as TGTGCCAGCACCCTTAGCGGGACAGATACGCAGTATTTT. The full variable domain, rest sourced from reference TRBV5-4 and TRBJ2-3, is ETGVTQSPTHLIKTRGQQVTLRCSSQSGHNTVSWYQQALGQGPQFIFQYYREEENGRGNFPPRFSGLQFPNYSSELNVNALELDDSALYLCASTLSGTDTQYFGPGTRLTVL.

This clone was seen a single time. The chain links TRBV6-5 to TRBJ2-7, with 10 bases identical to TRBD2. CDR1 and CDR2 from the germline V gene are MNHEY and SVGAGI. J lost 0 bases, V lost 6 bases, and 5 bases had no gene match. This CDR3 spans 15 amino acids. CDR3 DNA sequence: TGTGCCAGCAGGGCCGGGACTAGCGTCTCCTACGAGCAGTACTTC. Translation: CASRAGTSVSYEQYF.

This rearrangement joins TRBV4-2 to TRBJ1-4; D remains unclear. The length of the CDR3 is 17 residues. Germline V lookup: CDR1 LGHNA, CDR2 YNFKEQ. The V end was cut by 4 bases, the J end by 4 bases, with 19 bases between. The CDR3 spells CASSPGAGTVDNEKLFF. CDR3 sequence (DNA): TGTGCCAGCAGCCCAGGCGCCGGAACGGTCGATAATGAAAAACTGTTTTTT.

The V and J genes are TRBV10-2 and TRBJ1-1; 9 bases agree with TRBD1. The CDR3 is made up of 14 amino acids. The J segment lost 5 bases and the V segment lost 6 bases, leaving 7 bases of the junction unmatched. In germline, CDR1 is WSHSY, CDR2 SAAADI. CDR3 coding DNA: TGCGCCAGCAGAAACCCGGACAGGGGTACTGAAGCTTTCTTT. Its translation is CASRNPDRGTEAFF.

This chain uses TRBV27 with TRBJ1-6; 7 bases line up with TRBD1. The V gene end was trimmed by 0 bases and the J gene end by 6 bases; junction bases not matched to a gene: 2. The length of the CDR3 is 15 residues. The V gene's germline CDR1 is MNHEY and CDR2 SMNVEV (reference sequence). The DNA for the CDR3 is TGTGCCAGCAGTTTATCGGGACAGCTTAATTCACCCCTCCACTTT. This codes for CASSLSGQLNSPLHF.

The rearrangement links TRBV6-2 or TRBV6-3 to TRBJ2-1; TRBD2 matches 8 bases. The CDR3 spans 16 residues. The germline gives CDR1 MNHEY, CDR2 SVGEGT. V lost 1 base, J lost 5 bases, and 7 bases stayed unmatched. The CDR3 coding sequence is TGTGCCAGCAGTTACTTGAGCGGGAGATTCAACAATGAGCAGTTCTTC. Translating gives CASSYLSGRFNNEQFF.

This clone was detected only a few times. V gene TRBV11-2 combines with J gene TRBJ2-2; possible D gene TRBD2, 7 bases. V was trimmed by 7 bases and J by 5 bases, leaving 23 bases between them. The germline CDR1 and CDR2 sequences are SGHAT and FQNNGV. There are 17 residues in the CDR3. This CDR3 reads CASNPEGGRGWTGELFF. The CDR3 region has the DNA TGTGCCAGCAACCCCGAAGGGGGGCGGGGGTGGACCGGGGAGCTGTTTTTT.

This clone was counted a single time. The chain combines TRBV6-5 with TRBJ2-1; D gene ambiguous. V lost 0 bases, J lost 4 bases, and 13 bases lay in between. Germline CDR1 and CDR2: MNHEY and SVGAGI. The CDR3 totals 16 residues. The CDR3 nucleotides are TGTGCCAGCAGTTACTCGACTCGGGTTGATTACAATGAGCAGTTCTTC. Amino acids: CASSYSTRVDYNEQFF.

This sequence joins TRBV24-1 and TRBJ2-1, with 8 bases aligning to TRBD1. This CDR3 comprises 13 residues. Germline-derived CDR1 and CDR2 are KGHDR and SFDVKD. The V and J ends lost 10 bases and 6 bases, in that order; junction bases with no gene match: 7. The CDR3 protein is CATESTGGNEQFF. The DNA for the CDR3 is TGTGCCACAGAAAGTACAGGGGGCAATGAGCAGTTCTTC.

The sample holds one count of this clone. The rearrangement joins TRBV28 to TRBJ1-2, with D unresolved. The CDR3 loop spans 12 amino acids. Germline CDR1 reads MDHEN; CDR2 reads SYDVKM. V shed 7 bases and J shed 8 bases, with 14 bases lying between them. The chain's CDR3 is CASTLGDVGYTF. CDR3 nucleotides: TGTGCCAGCACCCTCGGAGATGTGGGCTACACCTTC.

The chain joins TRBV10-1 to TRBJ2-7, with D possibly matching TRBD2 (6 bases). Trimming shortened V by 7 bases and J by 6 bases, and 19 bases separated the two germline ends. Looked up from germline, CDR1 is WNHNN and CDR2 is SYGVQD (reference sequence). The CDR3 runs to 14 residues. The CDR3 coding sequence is TGCGCCAGCAAAGGGGACTTATTAGGAGGCGAGCAGTACTTC. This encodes CASKGDLLGGEQYF.

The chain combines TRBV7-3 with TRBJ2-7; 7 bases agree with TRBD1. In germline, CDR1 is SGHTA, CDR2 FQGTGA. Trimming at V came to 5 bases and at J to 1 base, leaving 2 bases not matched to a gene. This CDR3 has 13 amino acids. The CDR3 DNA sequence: TGTGCCAGCAGCCGGACAGGTTCCTACGAGCAGTACTTC. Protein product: CASSRTGSYEQYF.

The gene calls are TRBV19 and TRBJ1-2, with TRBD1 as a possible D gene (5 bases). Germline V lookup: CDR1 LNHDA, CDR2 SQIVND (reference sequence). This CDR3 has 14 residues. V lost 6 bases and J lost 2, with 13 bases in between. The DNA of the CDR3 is TGTGCCAGTAGACCTTCGGGGGGGAACTATGGCTACACCTTC. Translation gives CASRPSGGNYGYTF.

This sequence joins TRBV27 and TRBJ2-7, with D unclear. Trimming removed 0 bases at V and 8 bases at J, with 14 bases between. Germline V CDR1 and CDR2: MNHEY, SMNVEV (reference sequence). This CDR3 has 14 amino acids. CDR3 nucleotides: TGTGCCAGCAGTTTATCGGCACACACAGAAAAGCAGTACTTC. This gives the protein CASSLSAHTEKQYF.

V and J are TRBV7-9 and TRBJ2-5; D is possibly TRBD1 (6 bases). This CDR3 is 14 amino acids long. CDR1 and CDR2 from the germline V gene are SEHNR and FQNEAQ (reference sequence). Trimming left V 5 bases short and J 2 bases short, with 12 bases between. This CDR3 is CASSIQGRQETQYF. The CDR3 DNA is TGTGCCAGCAGCATACAGGGCCGGCAAGAGACCCAGTACTTC.

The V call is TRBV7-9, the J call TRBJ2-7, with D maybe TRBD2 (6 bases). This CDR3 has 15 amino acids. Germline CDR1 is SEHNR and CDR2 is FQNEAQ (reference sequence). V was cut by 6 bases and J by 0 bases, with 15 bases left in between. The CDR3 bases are TGTGCCAGCAGAGCCGGGACCGGGAGCTCCTACGAGCAGTACTTC. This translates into CASRAGTGSSYEQYF.

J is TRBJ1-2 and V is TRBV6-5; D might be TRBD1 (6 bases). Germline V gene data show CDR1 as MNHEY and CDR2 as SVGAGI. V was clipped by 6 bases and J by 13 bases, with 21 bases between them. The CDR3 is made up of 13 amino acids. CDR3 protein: CASRLPGHPISTF. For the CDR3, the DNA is TGTGCCAGCAGACTCCCGGGACACCCTATATCCACCTTC.

The CDR3 DNA follows: TGTGCCAGCAGCTCGCAGGGGGCGAAGGGGGAGCTGTTTTTT. Protein product: CASSSQGAKGELFF. The V gene is TRBV7-2, the J gene TRBJ2-2, with 8 bases matching TRBD1. The CDR3 has 14 amino acids. V lost 4 bases, J lost 8 bases, and 6 bases stayed unmatched. Germline CDR1 SGHTA, CDR2 FQGNSA.

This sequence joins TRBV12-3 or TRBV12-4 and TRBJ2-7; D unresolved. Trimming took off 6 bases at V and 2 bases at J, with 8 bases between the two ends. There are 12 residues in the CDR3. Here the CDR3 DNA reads TGTGCCAGCAGAAAATCGGCCTACGAGCAGTACTTC. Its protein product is CASRKSAYEQYF.

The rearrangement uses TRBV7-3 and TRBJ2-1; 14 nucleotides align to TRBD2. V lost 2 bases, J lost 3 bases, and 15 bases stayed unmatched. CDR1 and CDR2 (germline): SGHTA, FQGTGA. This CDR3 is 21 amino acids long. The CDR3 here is CASSLGPGLAGARGYYNEQFF. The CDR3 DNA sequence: TGTGCCAGCAGCTTAGGGCCGGGACTAGCGGGGGCCCGGGGTTACTACAATGAGCAGTTCTTC.

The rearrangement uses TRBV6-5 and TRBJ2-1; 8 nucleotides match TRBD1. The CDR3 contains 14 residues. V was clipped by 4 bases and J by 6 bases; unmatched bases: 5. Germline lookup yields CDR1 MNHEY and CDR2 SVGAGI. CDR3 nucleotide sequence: TGTGCCAGCAGTTTGGGACAGGTCCCCAATGAGCAGTTCTTC. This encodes CASSLGQVPNEQFF.

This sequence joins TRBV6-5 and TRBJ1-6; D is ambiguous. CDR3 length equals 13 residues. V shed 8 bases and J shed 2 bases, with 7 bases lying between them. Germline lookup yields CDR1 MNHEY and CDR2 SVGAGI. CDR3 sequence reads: CASLQTYNSPLHF. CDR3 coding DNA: TGTGCCAGCTTGCAGACCTATAATTCACCCCTCCACTTT.

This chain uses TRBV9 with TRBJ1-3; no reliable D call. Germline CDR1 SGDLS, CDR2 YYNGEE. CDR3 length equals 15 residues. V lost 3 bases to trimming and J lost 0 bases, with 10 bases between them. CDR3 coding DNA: TGTGCCAGCAGCGCGTACCGGAGCTCTGGAAACACCATATATTTT. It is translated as CASSAYRSSGNTIYF.

The CDR3 sequence: CASSAQGAEGTEAFF. As DNA, the CDR3 is TGTGCCAGCAGTGCACAGGGCGCAGAGGGCACTGAAGCTTTCTTT. The genes are TRBV6-4 and TRBJ1-1; TRBD1 is a possible D gene (6 bases). Germline assignment: CDR1 MRHNA and CDR2 SNTAGT. The V and J ends lost 4 bases and 4 bases respectively, with 16 bases between them. This CDR3 is built from 15 residues.

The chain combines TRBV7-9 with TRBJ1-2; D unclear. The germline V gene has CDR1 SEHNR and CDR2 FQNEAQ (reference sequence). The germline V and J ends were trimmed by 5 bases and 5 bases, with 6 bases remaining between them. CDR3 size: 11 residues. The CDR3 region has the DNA TGTGCCAGCAGCGCAGGTTATGGCTACACCTTC. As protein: CASSAGYGYTF.